This TCR beta chain is drawn from a study of T-cell reconstitution after alpha-beta-depleted transplantation in children. Whole-study results and caveats: Surviving recipient T cells and intrathymic progenitors accounted for some patients' high TCRbeta diversity at day 60. Expanded graft clones, several hundred of them, were reportedly the source of alpha-beta T cells about two months after transplant.

This clonotype was seen only a few times. The antigen is not known. For TCRbeta, the library was prepared with unique molecular identifiers. TCRdb independently ran MiXCR on the PCR reads; one entry per CDR3 protein. The sample carries 500,000 to 600,000 distinct CDR3 sequences, roughly 30% recorded once. Germline V lookup: CDR1 SNHLY, CDR2 FYNNEI. V was trimmed by 6 bases and J by 2 bases, leaving 11 bases between them. This CDR3 comprises 13 residues. The TCR comes from a boy in the first two years of life with Wiskott-Aldrich syndrome, due to receive a stem cell transplant. The chain carries TRBV2 and TRBJ2-7; D remains ambiguous. The sample in question was PBMCs, obtained before TCRalphabeta/CD19-depleted stem cell transplant. The CDR3 DNA sequence: TGTGCCAGCAGCTACCAGAAAACCTACGAGCAGTACTTC. It is translated as CASSYQKTYEQYF.